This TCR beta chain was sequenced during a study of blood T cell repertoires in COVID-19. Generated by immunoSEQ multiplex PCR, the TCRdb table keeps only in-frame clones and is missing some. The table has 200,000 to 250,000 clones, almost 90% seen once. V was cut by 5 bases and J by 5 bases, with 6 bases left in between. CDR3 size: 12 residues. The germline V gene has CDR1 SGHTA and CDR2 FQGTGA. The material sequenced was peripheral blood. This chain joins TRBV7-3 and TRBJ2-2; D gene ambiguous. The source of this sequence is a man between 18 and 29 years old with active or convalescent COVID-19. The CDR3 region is CASSLTTGELFF. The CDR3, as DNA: TGTGCCAGCAGCCTGACAACCGGGGAGCTGTTTTTT.